This T cell receptor beta chain derives from a study of cytomegalovirus exposure and HLA in healthy donors. V was cut by 7 bases and J by 4 bases, with 10 bases left in between. The CDR3 has 13 amino acids. From germline, CDR1 is SEHNR and CDR2 FQNEAQ (reference sequence). The study's findings and limits: Both high specificity and high sensitivity reportedly marked the classifier's diagnosis of cytomegalovirus status.

As to this clone: No antigen is known for it.

PCR primers comprised 60 Vbeta and 13 Jbeta primers. Sequencing used immunoSEQ multiplex PCR; TCRdb keeps in-frame clones, though not all of them. Counted here are 250,000 to 350,000 clones, roughly 85% occurring once; the ten biggest clones make up roughly 4%. The sequence derives from a man in his forties or fifties in good health and CMV-seropositive. The sequenced material came from PBMCs. This chain joins TRBV7-9 and TRBJ2-2; D might be TRBD2 (5 bases). CDR3 in amino acids: CASTASLTGELFF. CDR3 coding DNA: TGTGCCAGCACGGCTAGCCTCACCGGGGAGCTGTTTTTT.